Presented here are 27 T cell receptor beta chains from one specimen sequenced in a study of cytomegalovirus exposure and HLA in healthy donors. Data came from immunoSEQ multiplex PCR; TCRdb stores just in-frame clones and leaves some out. The table has around 150,000 clones, 70% to 90% seen once. The material sequenced was PBMCs. The receptors were sampled from a young man in good health and CMV-seronegative.

This sequence joins TRBV30 and TRBJ1-3; 7 bases align to TRBD1. The J segment lost 2 bases and the V segment lost 5 bases, leaving 12 bases of the junction unmatched. Germline CDR1 and CDR2: GTSNPN and SVGIG (reference sequence). This CDR3 spans 16 amino acids. The CDR3 loop is CAWDKKGQYTGNTIYF. CDR3 bases: TGTGCCTGGGATAAAAAGGGACAGTACACTGGAAACACCATATATTTT.

The chain combines TRBV6-5 with TRBJ1-3; TRBD1 is a possible D gene (5 bases). Germline CDR1 MNHEY, CDR2 SVGAGI. This CDR3 spans 15 amino acids. The V end was cut by 6 bases, the J end by 4 bases, with 16 bases between. As DNA, the CDR3 is TGTGCCAGCAGCCCCCACGGAGGGGCAGGAAACACCATATATTTT. Translating it yields CASSPHGGAGNTIYF.

The chain combines TRBV4-1 with TRBJ2-2, with 7 bases that match TRBD2. The CDR3 contains 16 residues. Per germline, CDR1 MGHRA and CDR2 YSYEKL. After removal of 3 bases from V and 0 bases from J, the junction contained 4 bases not matched to a gene. CDR3 protein: CASSQASGPNTGELFF. In DNA, the CDR3 is TGCGCCAGCAGCCAGGCTAGCGGACCGAACACCGGGGAGCTGTTTTTT.

The rearrangement uses TRBV11-2 and TRBJ2-7; 8 bases are a match to TRBD1. The ends lost 1 base at V and 2 bases at J; junction bases unmatched: 10. CDR1 and CDR2 from the germline V gene are SGHAT and FQNNGV. CDR3 length: 17 residues. CDR3 in amino acids: CASSLAPRDRWTYEQYV. CDR3 DNA: TGTGCCAGCAGCTTAGCGCCAAGGGACAGGTGGACCTACGAGCAGTACGTC.

The chain is built from TRBV7-9 and TRBJ2-7; 14 bases align to TRBD2. Trimming cost V 4 bases and J 6 bases; bases outside gene matches: 8. The CDR3 consists of 16 residues. Looked up from germline, CDR1 is SEHNR and CDR2 is FQNEAQ (reference sequence). The CDR3 DNA follows: TGTGCCAGCAGCTCACCGGGACTAGCGGGAGTGACCGAGCAGTACTTC. It codes for CASSSPGLAGVTEQYF.

The V call is TRBV21-1, the J call TRBJ1-2; the table's D call of TRBD1 was not tested on the DNA. TRBV21-1 is annotated as a pseudogene. The CDR3 loop spans 19 amino acids. The chain's CDR3 is CASSKEGRGQGFYSYGYTF. CDR3 DNA sequence: TGTGCCAGCAGCAAAGAGGGAAGGGGACAGGGGTTTTATAGCTATGGCTACACCTTC.

V gene TRBV19 combines with J gene TRBJ2-3, with TRBD1 as a possible D gene (5 bases). The CDR3 is 14 residues long. Trimming stripped 5 bases from V and 2 bases from J, with 11 bases between. Germline loops: CDR1 LNHDA, CDR2 SQIVND (reference sequence). The CDR3 region has the DNA TGTGCCAGTAGTGGCAGGGTTTTCACAGATACGCAGTATTTT. It yields the protein CASSGRVFTDTQYF.

V and J are TRBV19 and TRBJ1-1, with unresolved D. Germline CDR1 reads LNHDA; CDR2 reads SQIVND (reference sequence). CDR3 length equals 14 residues. V lost 5 bases and J 1 base, leaving 11 bases between the germline ends. Written as DNA, the CDR3 is TGTGCCAGTAGTGAAGTGCCACAGAACACTGAAGCTTTCTTT. Amino acid sequence: CASSEVPQNTEAFF.

The V and J genes are TRBV7-2 and TRBJ2-7; D not resolved. The germline gives CDR1 SGHTA, CDR2 FQGNSA. V lost 1 base and J lost 3, with 7 bases in between. There are 13 residues in the CDR3. The CDR3: CASSLGLGYEQYF. The CDR3, as DNA: TGTGCCAGCAGCTTAGGCCTAGGCTACGAGCAGTACTTC.

The V gene is TRBV28, the J gene TRBJ2-3; 9 bases fit TRBD2. The CDR3 runs 19 residues. V shed 1 base, J shed 6 bases, and the junction held 17 bases outside the gene matches. CDR1 and CDR2 (germline): MDHEN, SYDVKM. Here the CDR3 reads CASSLSLGLAGTETDTQYF. As DNA, the CDR3 is TGTGCCAGCAGTTTATCTCTCGGGCTAGCGGGGACTGAAACCGATACGCAGTATTTT.

V gene TRBV28 combines with J gene TRBJ1-2; tentatively, D is TRBD1 (6 bases). The CDR3 spans 15 residues. The V gene's germline CDR1 is MDHEN and CDR2 SYDVKM. V was shortened by 3 bases and J by 6 bases, with 17 bases between the two germline ends. CDR3 coding DNA: TGTGCCAGCAGTTTTCGAGTGAAGGGGGGGGATGGCTACACCTTC. The encoded protein is CASSFRVKGGDGYTF.

A few counts support this clone. The rearrangement links TRBV18 to TRBJ1-1; D may be TRBD1 (5 bases). V lost 9 bases, J lost 1 base, and 12 bases lay in between. The CDR3 has 13 amino acids. Germline assignment: CDR1 KGHSH and CDR2 LQKENI. CDR3 amino acids: CASRDSQNTEAFF. The CDR3 DNA sequence: TGTGCCAGTCGCGACAGCCAGAACACTGAAGCTTTCTTT.

The chain carries TRBV4-3 and TRBJ2-3; 7 bases align to TRBD2. CDR1 and CDR2 (germline): LGHNA, YSLEER. CDR3 size: 15 residues. The J segment lost 2 bases and the V segment lost 6 bases, leaving 8 bases of the junction unmatched. In DNA form, the CDR3 reads TGCGCCAGCAGACCGGGACTAACTTCCACAGATACGCAGTATTTT. Translation gives CASRPGLTSTDTQYF.

The gene calls are TRBV10-3 and TRBJ2-1, with TRBD1 as a possible D gene (6 bases). Trimming took off 7 bases at V and 8 bases at J, with 15 bases between the two ends. In germline, CDR1 is ENHRY, CDR2 SYGVKD. This CDR3 is built from 13 residues. This chain's CDR3 is CAINARGEDEQFF. The DNA for the CDR3 is TGTGCCATCAACGCCAGGGGAGAGGATGAGCAGTTCTTC.

The chain recombines TRBV6-5 with TRBJ1-1; weak D call: TRBD1 (5 bases). Trimming stripped 6 bases from V and 3 bases from J, with 14 bases between. Germline V lookup: CDR1 MNHEY, CDR2 SVGAGI. The CDR3 runs 14 residues. CDR3 sequence: CASSRAGGDTEAFF. The CDR3 DNA is TGTGCCAGCAGCAGGGCGGGAGGGGACACTGAAGCTTTCTTT.

The chain has TRBV7-2 and TRBJ2-5; 11 bases are a match to TRBD2. Germline V gives CDR1 SGHTA, CDR2 FQGNSA. With V trimmed by 4 bases and J by 5 bases, 6 bases remained unmatched. This CDR3 comprises 15 residues. Written as DNA, the CDR3 is TGTGCCAGCAGCTCCCGACTAGCGGGGACCGAGACCCAGTACTTC. The encoded protein is CASSSRLAGTETQYF.

Here the CDR3 DNA reads TGTGCCAGCAGTTTAACTAGCGCCAGAAACACCGGGGAGCTGTTTTTT. It specifies CASSLTSARNTGELFF. The chain has TRBV27 and TRBJ2-2, with TRBD2 matching over 7 bases. This CDR3 region has 16 residues. Germline assignment: CDR1 MNHEY and CDR2 SMNVEV (reference sequence). J gave up 2 bases and V 2 bases, and 5 bases lay outside the gene matches.

The chain links TRBV6-6 to TRBJ1-5; D remains ambiguous. V was shortened by 4 bases and J by 3 bases, with 4 bases between the two germline ends. The germline CDR1 and CDR2 sequences are MNHNY and SVGAGI (reference sequence). This CDR3 region has 12 residues. The CDR3 sequence: CASSSYNQPQHF. In nucleotides, the CDR3 is TGTGCCAGCAGTTCCTACAATCAGCCCCAGCATTTT.

This chain connects TRBV10-3 to TRBJ2-7, with TRBD2 matching over 10 bases. The CDR3 is 18 amino acids. Germline lookup yields CDR1 ENHRY and CDR2 SYGVKD. V gave up 0 bases and J gave up 4 bases; unmatched junction bases: 12. CDR3 loop: CAISESTFSGGPRYEQYF. DNA for the CDR3: TGTGCCATCAGTGAGTCGACCTTTAGCGGGGGGCCCAGGTACGAGCAGTACTTC.

The DNA of the CDR3 is TGCGCCAGCAGCTCGGACAGGGAAGGTGAGCAGTTCTTC. It codes for CASSSDREGEQFF. V usage is TRBV5-1 and J usage is TRBJ2-1; 8 bases fit TRBD1. The trim removed 3 bases at V and 9 bases at J, leaving 5 bases unmatched. There are 13 residues in the CDR3. Germline CDR1 is SGHRS and CDR2 is YFSETQ.

V usage is TRBV6-5 and J usage is TRBJ1-2; 7 bases fit TRBD1. The CDR3 spans 12 residues. The V gene end was trimmed by 5 bases and the J gene end by 5 bases; junction bases not matched to a gene: 2. Germline lookup yields CDR1 MNHEY and CDR2 SVGAGI. This chain's CDR3 is CASSRQGYGYTF. CDR3 coding DNA: TGTGCCAGCAGTCGACAGGGATATGGCTACACCTTC.

This clone was seen a single time. This sequence joins TRBV11-3 and TRBJ2-4, with no clear D. V was shortened by 0 bases and J by 9 bases, with 9 bases between the two germline ends. CDR3 length equals 13 residues. CDR1 and CDR2 (germline): SGHNT, YENEEA. DNA for the CDR3: TGTGCCAGCAGCTTAGATCGAGAGAGCATTCAGTACTTC. Translated, it gives CASSLDRESIQYF.

The chain uses TRBV28 and TRBJ2-7; D possibly corresponds to TRBD2 (5 bases). CDR3 length equals 14 residues. V was cut by 7 bases and J by 2 bases, with 15 bases left in between. Looked up from germline, CDR1 is MDHEN and CDR2 is SYDVKM. The CDR3 sequence is CASIHSTNTYEQYF. As DNA, the CDR3 is TGTGCCAGCATTCATTCGACTAACACCTACGAGCAGTACTTC. Looking up the rest from reference TRBV28 and TRBJ2-7 gives the full variable domain: DVKVTQSSRYLVKRTGEKVFLECVQDMDHENMFWYRQDPGLGLRLIYFSYDVKMKEKGDIPEGYSVSREKKERFSLILESASTNQTSMYLCASIHSTNTYEQYFGPGTRLTVT.

J is TRBJ2-7 and V is TRBV10-3, with 7 nucleotides matching TRBD2. The germline V gene encodes CDR1 ENHRY and CDR2 SYGVKD. The V gene end was trimmed by 8 bases and the J gene end by 4 bases; junction bases not matched to a gene: 2. The CDR3 is 11 amino acids. For the CDR3, the DNA is TGTGCCATCGGGGGGGGGTACGAGCAGTACGTC. This codes for CAIGGGYEQYV.

V is TRBV7-9 and J is TRBJ1-3; 10 bases match TRBD1. Per germline, CDR1 SEHNR and CDR2 FQNEAQ (reference sequence). After removal of 5 bases from V and 6 bases from J, the junction contained 4 bases not matched to a gene. This CDR3 is built from 14 residues. The CDR3: CASSPDRGLNTIYF. The CDR3 DNA follows: TGTGCCAGCAGCCCCGACAGGGGGCTAAACACCATATATTTT.

The V call is TRBV4-2, the J call TRBJ1-5, with D hard to call. V was cut by 0 bases and J by 5 bases, with 11 bases left in between. This CDR3 spans 15 amino acids. Per germline, CDR1 LGHNA and CDR2 YNFKEQ. The CDR3 nucleotides read TGTGCCAGCAGCCAAGAATCTCGGGAAGATCAGCCCCAGCATTTT. Translated: CASSQESREDQPQHF.

The V gene is TRBV18, the J gene TRBJ2-7; D not certain. Germline V gene data show CDR1 as KGHSH and CDR2 as LQKENI. The CDR3 contains 14 residues. Trimming cost V 0 bases and J 4 bases, with 10 bases left between them. For the CDR3, the DNA is TGTGCCAGCTCACCACCGTTCGCGGAGTACGAGCAGTACTTC. It encodes CASSPPFAEYEQYF.